What follows is one T cell receptor (beta chain) and its context. The antigen remains undetermined. The germline V gene has CDR1 SGHTA and CDR2 FQGNSA. V lost 5 bases and J lost 1; bases outside the gene matches: 11. This CDR3 region has 16 residues. The sample originates from a study of early stage breast cancer tumors. Background on the study: Most invasive tumors, about 75% of the 16, were ER+/PR+/HER2-. Eight or nine ER+/PR+/HER2- tumors were invasive ductal; four were invasive lobular. The study's findings and limits: Compared with adjacent normal breast tissue, tumors showed approximately 2.5-fold greater T cell density and higher clonality. Commonly generated sequences made up most enriched TCRB sequences shared between patients.

Only in-frame clones appear in the TCRdb table, and some are missing; sequencing was by immunoSEQ multiplex PCR. Of about 53,000 clones in the sample, about 90% were seen once. The V and J genes are TRBV7-2 and TRBJ2-7, with 7 bases fitting TRBD2. This clonotype was obtained from a person between 65 and 80 years old with breast cancer. The material sequenced was blood. The CDR3 DNA is TGTGCCAGCAGCCCCGCGGGGAGCGGGAAATCCTACGAGCAGTACTTC. It yields the protein CASSPAGSGKSYEQYF.